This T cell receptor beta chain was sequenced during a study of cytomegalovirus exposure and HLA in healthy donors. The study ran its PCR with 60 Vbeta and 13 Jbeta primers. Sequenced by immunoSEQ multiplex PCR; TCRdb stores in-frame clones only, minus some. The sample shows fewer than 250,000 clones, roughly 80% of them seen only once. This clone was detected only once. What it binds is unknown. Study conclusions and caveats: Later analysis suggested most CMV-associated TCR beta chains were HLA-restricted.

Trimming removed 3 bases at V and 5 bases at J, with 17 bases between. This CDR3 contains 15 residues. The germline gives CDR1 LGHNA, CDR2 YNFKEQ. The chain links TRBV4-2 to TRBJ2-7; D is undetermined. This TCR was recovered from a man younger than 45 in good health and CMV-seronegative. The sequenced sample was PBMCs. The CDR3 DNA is TGTGCCAGCAGCCACCCCTTTGTGGCCCCCGACGAGCAGTACTTC. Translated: CASSHPFVAPDEQYF.